Included here is one TCR beta chain sequence, with context. The data were obtained in a study of T-cell reconstitution after alpha-beta-depleted transplantation in children. Germline V gives CDR1 LGHDT, CDR2 YNNKEL (reference sequence). The CDR3 extends over 13 amino acids. With 0 bases removed from V and 5 bases from J, the gap between germline ends came to 7 bases. Molecular barcoding with unique molecular identifiers was used for the TCRbeta library. MiXCR, run by TCRdb on the PCR reads, gives a single entry per CDR3 protein. The sample lists some 220,000 distinct CDR3 sequences; around 10% were seen once.

The V call is TRBV3-1, the J call TRBJ1-1; D not certain. The sequence was collected from a human donor who donated a stem cell graft to a child with acute lymphoblastic leukemia. The sample here was PBMCs from the stem cell graft donor, taken from the stem cell graft. DNA for the CDR3: TGTGCCAGCAGCCAAGAATCGGGGACTGAAGCTTTCTTT. The encoded protein is CASSQESGTEAFF.